These T cell receptor beta chains were read from a single sample in a study of T cell clonotyping in hematopoietic cell transplantation. Libraries were prepared by immunoSEQ multiplex PCR; TCRdb keeps only in-frame clonotypes and omits some of them. The sample lists approximately 16,000 clones, about 90% occurring once. The sample comprised peripheral blood mononuclear cells. The receptors shown here come from a man aged 45-65 years in good health. Some clones in this sample may be carry-over from other donors' samples. The CDR3 runs from the conserved cysteine through the conserved F or W. A D gene is named only where the DNA matches it firmly. Only part of the rows carry a size: once, few, many, or a class if the clone is expanded.

>TRBV30|TRBJ2-1|.|once|13
TGTGCCTGGAGGCGGGGTCCGTACAATGAGCAGTTCTTC
CAWRRGPYNEQFF
>TRBV20-1|TRBJ1-1|.|.|11
TGCAGTGCCCCCGCACCGGGGAAAGGCTTCTTT
CSAPAPGKGFF
>TRBV10-2|TRBJ1-2|.|.|13
TGCGCCAGCAGTCTTGTCAGCAACTATGGCTACACCTTC
CASSLVSNYGYTF
>TRBV4-1|TRBJ2-7|TRBD1|.|16
TGCGCCAGCAGCCAAGTCCTTAGGACAGGGGGCAACGAGCAGTACTTC
CASSQVLRTGGNEQYF
>TRBV11-2|TRBJ2-7|.|.|13
TGTGCCAGCAGCTCGGGACTGTTCTACGAGCAGTACTTC
CASSSGLFYEQYF
>TRBV6-1|TRBJ2-7|TRBD2|.|12
TGTGCCAGCAGAGGACTAGCGCGGGAGCAGTACTTC
CASRGLAREQYF
>TRBV6-5|TRBJ1-4|.|.|14
TGTGCCAGCAGGGACAGTGCAACTAATGAAAAACTGTTTTTT
CASRDSATNEKLFF
>TRBV4-2|TRBJ1-5|TRBD1|.|14
TGTGCCAGCAGCTACGGGACAGGCAATCAGCCCCAGCATTTT
CASSYGTGNQPQHF
>TRBV2|TRBJ1-4|TRBD1|.|13
TGTGCCAGCATAGGGGACAGTAATGAAAAACTGTTTTTT
CASIGDSNEKLFF
>TRBV28|TRBJ2-7|.|.|13
TGTGCCAGCAGTTTAGCCAGTATGTACGAGCAGTACTTC
CASSLASMYEQYF
>TRBV5-4|TRBJ2-6|.|.|14
TGTGCCAGCACCCGGGTCGCTGGGGCCAACGTCCTGACTTTC
CASTRVAGANVLTF
>TRBV28|TRBJ1-2|.|.|13
TGTGCCAGCAGTTTCTCCAGGAACTATGGCTACACCTTC
CASSFSRNYGYTF
>TRBV29-1|TRBJ1-5|.|.|14
TGCAGCGTTCAAGAGGTGGGTAGCAATCAGCCCCAGCATTTT
CSVQEVGSNQPQHF
>TRBV7-3|TRBJ2-2|.|.|13
TGTGCCAGCAGCTCATCGAACACCGGGGAGCTGTTTTTT
CASSSSNTGELFF
>TRBV7-2|TRBJ1-2|.|.|13
TGTGCCAGCAGCCTTAGTAGTCTGAATGGCTACACCTTC
CASSLSSLNGYTF
>TRBV21-1|TRBJ2-7|.|once|18
TGTGCCAGCAGCAAAGAGTCAGGGGGCCTCCCTCTTGGGTACGAGCAGTACTTC
CASSKESGGLPLGYEQYF
>TRBV5-1|TRBJ1-5|TRBD1|.|15
TGCGCCAGCAGCATCGGGACAGGCGGTAATCAGCCCCAGCATTTT
CASSIGTGGNQPQHF
>TRBV5-6|TRBJ1-2|TRBD1|once|15
TGTGCCAGCAGCTTCCGACAGGGGAGGCTTTATGGCTACACCTTC
CASSFRQGRLYGYTF
>TRBV30|TRBJ1-6|.|.|13
TGTGCCTGGAGTGCGACAGAAAATTCACCCCTCCACTTT
CAWSATENSPLHF
>TRBV7-3|TRBJ2-7|.|.|16
TGTGCCAGCAGCTCCCCCCCTCGGGACTTACGTGCCGAGCAGTACTTC
CASSSPPRDLRAEQYF
>TRBV2|TRBJ2-2|.|.|14
TGTGCCAGCAGTGGCGGCCTCAACACCGGGGAGCTGTTTTTT
CASSGGLNTGELFF
>TRBV28|TRBJ2-5|.|.|12
TGTGCCAGCAGTGCGCCCCAAGAGACCCAGTACTTC
CASSAPQETQYF
>TRBV6-6|TRBJ1-2|.|.|14
TGTGCCAGCAGCCCGGATGGCGGTAGGGAGGGCTACACCTTC
CASSPDGGREGYTF
>TRBV10-3|TRBJ1-2|.|once|13
TGTGCCATCAGTGAGGGACAAAACTATGGCTACACCTTC
CAISEGQNYGYTF
>TRBV11-3|TRBJ2-3|TRBD1|.|15
TGTGCCAGCAGTTCCTCCGACAGGGGCAGCGATACGCAGTATTTT
CASSSSDRGSDTQYF
>TRBV6-1|TRBJ2-7|TRBD1|.|14
TGTGCCAGCAGTCTCCAGGGGGCTGGGCGCGAGCAGTACTTC
CASSLQGAGREQYF
>TRBV5-1|TRBJ2-3|TRBD1|.|16
TGCGCCAGCAGCATACAGGGGGAGTGGGACACAGATACGCAGTATTTT
CASSIQGEWDTDTQYF
>TRBV30|TRBJ2-7|.|.|12
TGTGCCTGGAGTGTTCTCGGGTACGAGCAGTACTTC
CAWSVLGYEQYF
>TRBV6-5|TRBJ1-3|TRBD1|few|15
TGTGCCAGCAGTGTACAGGGGGCCTCTGGAAACACCATATATTTT
CASSVQGASGNTIYF
>TRBV30|TRBJ1-3|.|.|16
TGTGCCTGGAGTACTGACAGTAGATTCTCTGGAAACACCATATATTTT
CAWSTDSRFSGNTIYF
>TRBV11-3|TRBJ1-6|.|once|14
TGTGCCAGCAGCTTAGAGGGGGGACGGTCACCCCTCCACTTT
CASSLEGGRSPLHF
>TRBV19|TRBJ1-5|.|once|16
TGTGCCAGTAGTATGAGTCCAGGGCGGGGAGGACAGCCCCAGCATTTT
CASSMSPGRGGQPQHF
>TRBV29-1|TRBJ1-3|.|.|12
TGCAGCGTTGAAGAACCCCGAAACACCATATATTTT
CSVEEPRNTIYF
>TRBV5-4|TRBJ2-7|.|.|13
TGTGCCAGCGGGAAGGAGGACTCCTACGAGCAGTACTTC
CASGKEDSYEQYF
>TRBV19|TRBJ1-5|TRBD1|.|12
TGTGCCACGGGACAGGCAAGAGGGCCCCAGCATTTT
CATGQARGPQHF
>TRBV7-2|TRBJ2-7|.|.|12
TGTGCCAGCAGCTCAGATGTAGGCGAGCAGTACTTC
CASSSDVGEQYF
>TRBV5-1|TRBJ2-7|.|.|17
TGCGCCAGCAGCTGGGGGGTAGGGACAGATGGAGCCTACGAGCAGTACTTC
CASSWGVGTDGAYEQYF
>TRBV5-4|TRBJ2-7|.|.|15
TGTGCCAGCAGCTTGGAGCAGCGGACAACCGCCGAGCAGTACTTC
CASSLEQRTTAEQYF
>TRBV7-2|TRBJ2-7|.|.|13
TGTGCCAGCAGCTTAACTAGTCGCTGGGAGCAGTACTTC
CASSLTSRWEQYF